This record looks at one T cell receptor beta chain sequence and its context. Antigen specificity is unknown. The data are from a study of read filtering for tumor transcriptome and immune sequencing. Looking at the study overall: By R-ISS, stages I, II and III held 8, 16 and 7 patients. Study-wide results and limits: The sorted CD138-negative fraction was a mixed bone marrow immune population, not purified T cells. Without single-read clonotypes, shared clonotype proportions correlated more between IR-seq and RNA-seq.

Bone marrow was sampled from every patient at the time of active disease. Molecular barcoded adaptors covering alpha/delta and beta/gamma chains were used on around 370 ng RNA. TCRdb re-analysed the reads in MiXCR, keeping a single row per CDR3 protein. This sample has around 140,000 distinct CDR3 sequences, with less than 15% found just once. Germline CDR1 reads DFQATT; CDR2 reads SNEGSKA (reference sequence). The CDR3 runs to 13 residues. Trimming stripped 3 bases from V and 4 bases from J, with 12 bases between. This receptor was taken from a donor at least 40 years old with multiple myeloma. Input material: a population of CD138-negative cells sorted from bone marrow. This chain uses TRBV20-1 with TRBJ1-1; no clear D gene. The CDR3 reads CSASARLGTEAFF. In nucleotides, the CDR3 is TGCAGTGCTAGTGCCCGGTTGGGCACTGAAGCTTTCTTT.